The clone carrying this T cell receptor beta chain was seen only once. The ends were cut back, 2 bases at V and 3 bases at J, with 16 bases in the middle. The CDR3 sequence is 16 residues long. CDR1 and CDR2 from the germline V gene are SGHNT and YENEEA. The entry originates in a study of blood T cell repertoires in COVID-19. Authors' processing steps: Scientists estimated how many nucleated cells there were by amplifying reference gene primers. The protocol was immunoSEQ multiplex PCR, while the TCRdb copy is restricted to in-frame clones and leaves out a portion. The DNA was the basis for D and trimming; V, J and clone size are from that table. This table holds about 220,000 clones, 80% to 90% found once.

Sequenced material: PBMCs or T cells enriched from blood (not recorded which). The sequence was collected from a woman in her forties or fifties with acute COVID-19. The rearrangement links TRBV11-3 to TRBJ2-5; tentative D call: TRBD2 (5 bases). CDR3 sequence reads: CASSLHRGKPEETQYF. The CDR3 region has the DNA TGTGCCAGCAGCTTACATAGAGGGAAACCTGAAGAGACCCAGTACTTC.